The clone carrying this T cell receptor (beta chain) appeared a few times. V lost 5 bases, J lost 0 bases, and 16 bases lay in between. The length of the CDR3 is 16 residues. Germline CDR1 and CDR2: PRHDT and FYEKMQ (reference sequence). Here immunoSEQ multiplex PCR was the method, and the copy in TCRdb shows in-frame clones only, minus some. Here the sample spans 65,000 to 90,000 clones, about 90% being singletons. The entry originates in a study of T cell changes during pregnancy in multiple sclerosis. The rearrangement links TRBV13 to TRBJ1-1; a weak D match, TRBD1 (5 bases). The sequences come from PBMCs, collected in the first trimester of pregnancy. This TCR was sampled from a female donor in good health, serving as a control in a pregnancy study. Some clones in this sample may be carry-over from other donors' samples. Here the CDR3 DNA reads TGTGCCAGCAGCCTCAAAGACAGATTCATGAACACTGAAGCTTTCTTT. It codes for CASSLKDRFMNTEAFF.